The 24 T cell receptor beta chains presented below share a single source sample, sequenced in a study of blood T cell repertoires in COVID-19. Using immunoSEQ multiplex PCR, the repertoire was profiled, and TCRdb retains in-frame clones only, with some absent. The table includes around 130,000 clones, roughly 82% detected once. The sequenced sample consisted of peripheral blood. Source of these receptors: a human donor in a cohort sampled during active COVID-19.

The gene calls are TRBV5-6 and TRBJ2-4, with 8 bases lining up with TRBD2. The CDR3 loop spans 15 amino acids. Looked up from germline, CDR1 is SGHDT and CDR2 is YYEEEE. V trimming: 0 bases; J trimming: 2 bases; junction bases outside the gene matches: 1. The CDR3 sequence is CASSLAGGSKNIQYF. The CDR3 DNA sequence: TGTGCCAGCAGCTTGGCGGGGGGGTCCAAAAACATTCAGTACTTC.

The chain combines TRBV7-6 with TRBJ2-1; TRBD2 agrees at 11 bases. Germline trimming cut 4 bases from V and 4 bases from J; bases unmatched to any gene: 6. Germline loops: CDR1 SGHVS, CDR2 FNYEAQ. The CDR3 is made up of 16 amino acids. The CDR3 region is CASSSSSGGMYNEQFF. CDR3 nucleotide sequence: TGTGCCAGCAGCTCATCTAGCGGGGGGATGTACAATGAGCAGTTCTTC.

The CDR3 DNA sequence: TGTGCCAGCAGCTTGTCCTATGGGGCTGATGGCTACACCTTC. Encoded protein: CASSLSYGADGYTF. V and J are TRBV5-6 and TRBJ1-2; D perhaps matches TRBD1 (5 bases). Germline lookup yields CDR1 SGHDT and CDR2 YYEEEE. The CDR3 loop spans 14 amino acids. V dropped 1 base and J dropped 6 bases, with 13 bases sitting between them.

CDR3 DNA: TGTGCCAGCTCGTTCCTCCGGGACAAGACTGACGCTGGGGCCAACGTCCTGACTTTC. Its translation: CASSFLRDKTDAGANVLTF. The chain carries TRBV18 and TRBJ2-6, with D maybe TRBD1 (6 bases). V dropped 6 bases and J dropped 2 bases, with 23 bases sitting between them. Per the germline V gene, CDR1 is KGHSH and CDR2 is LQKENI. The CDR3 sequence is 19 residues long.

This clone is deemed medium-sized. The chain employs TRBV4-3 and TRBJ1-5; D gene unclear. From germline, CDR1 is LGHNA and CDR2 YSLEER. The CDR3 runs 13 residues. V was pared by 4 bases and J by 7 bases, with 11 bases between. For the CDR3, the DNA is TGCGCCAGCAGCCTCCAGGCCGGACAGCCCCAGCATTTT. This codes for CASSLQAGQPQHF.

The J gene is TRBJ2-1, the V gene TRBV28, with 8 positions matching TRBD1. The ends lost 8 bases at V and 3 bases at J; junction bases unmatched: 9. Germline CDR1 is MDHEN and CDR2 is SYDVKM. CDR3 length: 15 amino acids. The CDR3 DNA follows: TGTGCCAGCGCGGAGGGACAGGCGAACTACAATGAGCAGTTCTTC. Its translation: CASAEGQANYNEQFF.

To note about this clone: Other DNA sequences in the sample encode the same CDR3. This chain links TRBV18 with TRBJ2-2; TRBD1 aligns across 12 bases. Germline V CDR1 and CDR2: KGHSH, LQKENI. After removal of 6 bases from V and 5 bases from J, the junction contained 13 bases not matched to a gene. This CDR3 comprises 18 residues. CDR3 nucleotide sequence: TGTGCCAGCTCCCCTCTGAGCGGGGGACAGGGGGCGACCGGGGAGCTGTTTTTT. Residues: CASSPLSGGQGATGELFF.

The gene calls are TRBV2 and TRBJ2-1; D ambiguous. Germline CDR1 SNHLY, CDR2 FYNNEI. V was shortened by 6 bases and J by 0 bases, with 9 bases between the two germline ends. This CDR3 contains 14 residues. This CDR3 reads CASRLESSYNEQFF. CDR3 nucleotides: TGTGCCAGCAGACTGGAGAGCTCCTACAATGAGCAGTTCTTC.

CDR3 DNA: TGCGCCAGCAGGCTGGGACAGGGAACAGATACGCAGTATTTT. As protein: CASRLGQGTDTQYF. The chain couples TRBV5-1 to TRBJ2-3; 9 bases line up with TRBD1. Germline V gene lookup returns CDR1 SGHRS and CDR2 YFSETQ. V dropped 5 bases and J dropped 3; count of bases not matched to a gene: 4. The CDR3 runs 14 residues.

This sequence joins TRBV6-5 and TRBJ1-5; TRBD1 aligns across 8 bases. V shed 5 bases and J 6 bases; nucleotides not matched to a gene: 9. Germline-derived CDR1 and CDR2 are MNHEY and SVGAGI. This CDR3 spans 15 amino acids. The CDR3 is CASSQNPGQGQPQHF. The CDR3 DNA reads TGTGCCAGCAGTCAAAACCCAGGACAGGGTCAGCCCCAGCATTTT.

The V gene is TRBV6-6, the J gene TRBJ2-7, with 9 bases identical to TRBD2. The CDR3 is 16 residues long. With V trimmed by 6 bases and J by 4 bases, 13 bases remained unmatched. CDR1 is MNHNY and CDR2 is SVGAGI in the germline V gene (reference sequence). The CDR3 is CASRELYSGGGYEQYF. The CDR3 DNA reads TGTGCCAGCAGAGAATTATATAGCGGGGGAGGTTACGAGCAGTACTTC.

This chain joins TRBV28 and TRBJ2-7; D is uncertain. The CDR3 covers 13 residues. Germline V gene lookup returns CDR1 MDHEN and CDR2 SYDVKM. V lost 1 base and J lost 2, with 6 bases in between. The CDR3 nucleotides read TGTGCCAGCAGTTTATACTCAACCTACGAGCAGTACTTC. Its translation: CASSLYSTYEQYF.

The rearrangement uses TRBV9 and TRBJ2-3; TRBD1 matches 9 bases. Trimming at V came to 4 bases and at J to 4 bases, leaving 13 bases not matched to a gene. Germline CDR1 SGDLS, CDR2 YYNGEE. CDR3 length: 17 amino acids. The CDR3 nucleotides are TGTGCCAGCAGCACCCGACCTCCGGGACAGGGTGCAGATACGCAGTATTTT. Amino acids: CASSTRPPGQGADTQYF.

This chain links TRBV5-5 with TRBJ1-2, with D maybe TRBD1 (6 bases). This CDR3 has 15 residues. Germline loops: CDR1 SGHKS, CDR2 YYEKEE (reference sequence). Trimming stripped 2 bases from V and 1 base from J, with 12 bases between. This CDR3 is CASSFDWTVNYGYTF. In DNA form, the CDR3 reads TGTGCCAGCAGCTTTGATTGGACAGTTAACTATGGCTACACCTTC.

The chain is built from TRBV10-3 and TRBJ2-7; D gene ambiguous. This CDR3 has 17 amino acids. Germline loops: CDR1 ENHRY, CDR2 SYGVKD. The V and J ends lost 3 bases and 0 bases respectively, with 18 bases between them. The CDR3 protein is CAISDRTAQKLSYEQYF. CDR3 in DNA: TGTGCCATCAGTGATCGTACAGCTCAAAAACTCTCCTACGAGCAGTACTTC.

CDR3 amino acids: CASIETSPYF. CDR3 sequence (DNA): TGTGCCAGCATCGAGACTAGTCCGTACTTC. J is TRBJ2-5 and V is TRBV6-5, with D tentatively TRBD2 (6 bases). The CDR3 has 10 residues. The germline V gene encodes CDR1 MNHEY and CDR2 SVGAGI. Trimming took off 7 bases at V and 13 bases at J, with 13 bases between the two ends.

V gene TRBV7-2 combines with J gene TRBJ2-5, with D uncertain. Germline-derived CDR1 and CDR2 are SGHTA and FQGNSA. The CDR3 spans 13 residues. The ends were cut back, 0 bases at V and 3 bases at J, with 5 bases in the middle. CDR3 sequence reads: CASSLASKETQYF. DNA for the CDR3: TGTGCCAGCAGCTTAGCTAGCAAAGAGACCCAGTACTTC.

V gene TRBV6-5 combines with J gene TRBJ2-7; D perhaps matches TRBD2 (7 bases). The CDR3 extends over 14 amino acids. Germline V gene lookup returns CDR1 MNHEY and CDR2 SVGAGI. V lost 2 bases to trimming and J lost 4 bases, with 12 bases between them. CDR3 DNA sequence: TGTGCCAGCAGTTACGCCGGGGGGCTATACGAGCAGTACTTC. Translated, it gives CASSYAGGLYEQYF.

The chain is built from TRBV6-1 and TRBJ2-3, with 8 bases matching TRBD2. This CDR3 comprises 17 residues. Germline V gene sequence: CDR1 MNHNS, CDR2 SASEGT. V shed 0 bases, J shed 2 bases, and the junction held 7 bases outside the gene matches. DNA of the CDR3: TGTGCCAGCAGTGAAGCCCCGGGGGGGGTAAACACAGATACGCAGTATTTT. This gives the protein CASSEAPGGVNTDTQYF.

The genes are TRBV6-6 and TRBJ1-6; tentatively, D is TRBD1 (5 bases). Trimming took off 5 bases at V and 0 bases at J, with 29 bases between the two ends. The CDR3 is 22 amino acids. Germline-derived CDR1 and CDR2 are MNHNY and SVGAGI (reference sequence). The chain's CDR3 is CASSPGLVPPKQWVSYNSPLHF. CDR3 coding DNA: TGTGCCAGCAGTCCGGGACTCGTACCACCAAAGCAATGGGTCTCCTATAATTCACCCCTCCACTTT.

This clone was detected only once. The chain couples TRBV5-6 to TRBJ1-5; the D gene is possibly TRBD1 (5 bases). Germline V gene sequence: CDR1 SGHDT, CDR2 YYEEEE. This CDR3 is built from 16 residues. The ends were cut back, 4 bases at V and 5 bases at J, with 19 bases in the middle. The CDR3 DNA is TGTGCCAGCAGCCCGGTTGAAGGGGCGCGCCATCAGCCCCAGCATTTT. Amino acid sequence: CASSPVEGARHQPQHF.

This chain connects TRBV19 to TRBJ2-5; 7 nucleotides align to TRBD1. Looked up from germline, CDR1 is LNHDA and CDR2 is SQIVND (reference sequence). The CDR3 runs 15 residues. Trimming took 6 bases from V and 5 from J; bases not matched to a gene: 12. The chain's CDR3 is CASSGSTGSGETQYF. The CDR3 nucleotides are TGTGCCAGTAGCGGGTCGACAGGGTCGGGGGAGACCCAGTACTTC.

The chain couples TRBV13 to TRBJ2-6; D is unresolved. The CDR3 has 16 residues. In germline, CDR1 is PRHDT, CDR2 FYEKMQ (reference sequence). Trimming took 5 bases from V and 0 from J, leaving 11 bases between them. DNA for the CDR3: TGTGCCAGCAGCCCGAGAACGAGCTCTGGGGCCAACGTCCTGACTTTC. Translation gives CASSPRTSSGANVLTF.

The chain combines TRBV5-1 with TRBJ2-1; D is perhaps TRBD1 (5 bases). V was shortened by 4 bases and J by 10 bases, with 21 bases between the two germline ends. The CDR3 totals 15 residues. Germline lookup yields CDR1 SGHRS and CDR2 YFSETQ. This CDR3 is CASSPSINLGEEQFF. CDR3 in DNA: TGCGCCAGCAGCCCCAGTATAAATCTAGGGGAAGAGCAGTTCTTC. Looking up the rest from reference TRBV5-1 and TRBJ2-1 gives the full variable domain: KAGVTQTPRYLIKTRGQQVTLSCSPISGHRSVSWYQQTPGQGLQFLFEYFSETQRNKGNFPGRFSGRQFSNSRSEMNVSTLELGDSALYLCASSPSINLGEEQFFGPGTRLTVL.